Presented here are 12 T cell receptor beta chains from one specimen sequenced in a study of shared clonotypes between healthy human individuals. Some clones are missing from TCRdb's copy, which holds only in-frame ones; the method was immunoSEQ multiplex PCR. The sample consists of roughly 2 million clones, 95% of them appearing once. The source material was naive CD4+ T cells sorted from blood. Subset denoted: CD45RA+ positively selected. These receptors were obtained from a man between 18 and 29 years old in good health.

The rearrangement uses TRBV10-1 and TRBJ2-3; 9 nucleotides align to TRBD1. CDR3 length: 15 amino acids. Germline CDR1 is WNHNN and CDR2 is SYGVQD (reference sequence). V lost 4 bases and J lost 0; bases outside the gene matches: 2. CDR3 DNA: TGCGCCAGCAGTGGGACAGGGGAAAGCACAGATACGCAGTATTTT. It specifies CASSGTGESTDTQYF.

Comments on this clone: Additional DNA sequences in this sample encode the identical CDR3. The chain carries TRBV18 and TRBJ2-7; D may correspond to TRBD1 or TRBD2 (5 bases each). From germline, CDR1 is KGHSH and CDR2 LQKENI. The CDR3 covers 13 residues. Trimming cost V 6 bases and J 3 bases, with 12 bases left between them. The chain's CDR3 is CASSPGTFYEQYF. The CDR3 region has the DNA TGTGCCAGCTCTCCAGGGACCTTCTACGAGCAGTACTTC.

This clone was found once. J is TRBJ2-6 and V is TRBV10-3; the D gene is possibly TRBD1 (5 bases). Germline V lookup: CDR1 ENHRY, CDR2 SYGVKD. The length of the CDR3 is 17 residues. Trimming left V 7 bases short and J 3 bases short, with 19 bases between. DNA for the CDR3: TGTGCCATCATCGAAAAGCTCCAGGGTGTTGGGGCCAACGTCCTGACTTTC. As protein: CAIIEKLQGVGANVLTF.

The chain has TRBV12-5 and TRBJ1-5; possibly TRBD1 for D (5 bases). CDR3 size: 19 residues. V shed 3 bases and J shed 0 bases, with 21 bases lying between them. CDR1 LGHNT and CDR2 FRNRAP come from the germline V gene. The CDR3 DNA sequence: TGTGCTAGTGGTTTCACTTGGGAGGGACTTGGGAATAGCAATCAGCCCCAGCATTTT. Translating gives CASGFTWEGLGNSNQPQHF.

V gene TRBV2 combines with J gene TRBJ1-5, with a weak D call TRBD1 (6 bases). Looked up from germline, CDR1 is SNHLY and CDR2 is FYNNEI. The CDR3 sequence is 12 residues long. V shed 5 bases and J shed 7 bases, with 9 bases lying between them. The CDR3 nucleotides read TGTGCCAGCAGTTCGACAGGCCAGCCCCAGCATTTT. Translated: CASSSTGQPQHF.

The chain recombines TRBV7-9 with TRBJ1-1; TRBD1 is a possible D gene (6 bases). V was trimmed by 4 bases and J by 4 bases, leaving 19 bases between them. The CDR3 length is 16 residues. Germline CDR1 SEHNR, CDR2 FQNEAQ (reference sequence). CDR3 region: CASSSGQILTSTEAFF. Here the CDR3 DNA reads TGTGCCAGCAGCTCCGGACAGATACTAACATCCACTGAAGCTTTCTTT.

The V gene is TRBV30, the J gene TRBJ2-7; 11 nucleotides line up with TRBD2. The CDR3 is 13 residues long. Germline loops: CDR1 GTSNPN, CDR2 SVGIG (reference sequence). With V trimmed by 6 bases and J by 1 base, 2 bases remained unmatched. CDR3 bases: TGTGCCTGCTCTAGCGGGAGGTCCTACGAGCAGTACTTC. Its translation is CACSSGRSYEQYF.

V is TRBV5-4 and J is TRBJ1-2; TRBD1 aligns across 9 bases. The germline gives CDR1 SGHNT, CDR2 YYREEE (reference sequence). This CDR3 spans 15 amino acids. With 1 base clipped from V and 8 bases from J, the junction kept 9 bases outside the gene matches. The CDR3 spells CASSLSGTGQNGYTF. CDR3 DNA: TGTGCCAGCAGCTTGTCCGGGACAGGGCAGAACGGCTACACCTTC.

The rearrangement uses TRBV1 and TRBJ2-7; the D segment call TRBD1 is taken from the table without a DNA check. TRBV1 is a pseudogene locus. The CDR3 is made up of 16 amino acids. The CDR3 spells CTSRQNSGQEEYEQYF. In nucleotides, the CDR3 is TGCACCAGCAGGCAAAACTCGGGACAGGAGGAATACGAGCAGTACTTC.

The gene calls are TRBV6-6 and TRBJ1-2, with D possibly matching TRBD1 (5 bases). Trimming cost V 7 bases and J 0 bases, with 15 bases left between them. CDR3 size: 15 residues. The germline V gene has CDR1 MNHNY and CDR2 SVGAGI (reference sequence). The chain's CDR3 is CASTPRDRPNYGYTF. The DNA of the CDR3 is TGTGCCAGCACCCCCCGGGACCGTCCTAACTATGGCTACACCTTC.

The chain is built from TRBV29-1 and TRBJ1-1, with D unclear. CDR1 and CDR2 from the germline V gene are SQVTM and ANQGSEA. The CDR3 covers 12 residues. V was trimmed by 5 bases and J by 5 bases, leaving 12 bases between them. CDR3 protein: CSVYPGSTEAFF. CDR3 in DNA: TGCAGCGTTTATCCAGGTTCAACTGAAGCTTTCTTT.

This chain uses TRBV30 with TRBJ2-1; D is unclear. Per germline, CDR1 GTSNPN and CDR2 SVGIG (reference sequence). V lost 3 bases and J 15 bases, leaving 15 bases between the germline ends. The CDR3 consists of 11 residues. In DNA form, the CDR3 reads TGTGCCTGGAGACAAAGCCCAATTGCGTTCTTC. Translating gives CAWRQSPIAFF.